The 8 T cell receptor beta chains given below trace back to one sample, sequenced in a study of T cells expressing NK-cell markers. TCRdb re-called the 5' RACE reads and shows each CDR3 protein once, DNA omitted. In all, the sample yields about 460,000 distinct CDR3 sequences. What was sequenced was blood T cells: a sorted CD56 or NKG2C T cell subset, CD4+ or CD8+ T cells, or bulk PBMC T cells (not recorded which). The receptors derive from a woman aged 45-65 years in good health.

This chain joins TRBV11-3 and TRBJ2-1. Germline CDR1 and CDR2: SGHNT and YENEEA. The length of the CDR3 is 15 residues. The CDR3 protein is CASSLAGLGRNEQFF.

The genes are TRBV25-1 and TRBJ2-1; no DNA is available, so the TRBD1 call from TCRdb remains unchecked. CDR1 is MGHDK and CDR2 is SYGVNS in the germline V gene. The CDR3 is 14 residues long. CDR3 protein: CASSPWLTRNEQFF.

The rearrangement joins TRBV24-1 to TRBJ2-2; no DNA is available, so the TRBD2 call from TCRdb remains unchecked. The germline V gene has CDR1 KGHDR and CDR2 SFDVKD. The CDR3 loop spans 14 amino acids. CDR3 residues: CATSDPDGPGELFF.

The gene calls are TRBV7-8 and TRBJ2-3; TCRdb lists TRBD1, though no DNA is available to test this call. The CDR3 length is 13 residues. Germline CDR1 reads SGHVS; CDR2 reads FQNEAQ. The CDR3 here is CASSFDAPDTQYF.

This CDR3 is CASQYKDTQYF. This chain links TRBV18 with TRBJ2-3. CDR3 length: 11 amino acids. Germline CDR1 KGHSH, CDR2 LQKENI.

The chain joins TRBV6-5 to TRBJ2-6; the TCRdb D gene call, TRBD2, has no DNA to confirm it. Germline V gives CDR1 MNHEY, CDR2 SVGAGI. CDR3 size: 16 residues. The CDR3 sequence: CASSYSLVTGANVLTF.

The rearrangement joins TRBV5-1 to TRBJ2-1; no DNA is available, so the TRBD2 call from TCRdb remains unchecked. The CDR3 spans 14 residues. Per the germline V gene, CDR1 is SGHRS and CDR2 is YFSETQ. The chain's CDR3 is CASSPRSGGNEQFF.

This CDR3 reads CASRSLTGELFF. This chain connects TRBV6-6 to TRBJ2-2. Germline V CDR1 and CDR2: MNHNY, SVGAGI (reference sequence). The CDR3 contains 12 residues.